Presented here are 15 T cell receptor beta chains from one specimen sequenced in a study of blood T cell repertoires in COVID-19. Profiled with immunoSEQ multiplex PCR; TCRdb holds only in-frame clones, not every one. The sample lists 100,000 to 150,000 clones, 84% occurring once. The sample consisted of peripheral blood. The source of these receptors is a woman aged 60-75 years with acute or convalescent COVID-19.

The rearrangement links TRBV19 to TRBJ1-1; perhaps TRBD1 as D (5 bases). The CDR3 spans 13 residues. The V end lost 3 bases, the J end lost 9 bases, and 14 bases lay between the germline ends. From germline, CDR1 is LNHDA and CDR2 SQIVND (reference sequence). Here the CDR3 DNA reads TGTGCCAGTAGTATTCAGTGGGAGGGGAAAGCTTTCTTT. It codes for CASSIQWEGKAFF.

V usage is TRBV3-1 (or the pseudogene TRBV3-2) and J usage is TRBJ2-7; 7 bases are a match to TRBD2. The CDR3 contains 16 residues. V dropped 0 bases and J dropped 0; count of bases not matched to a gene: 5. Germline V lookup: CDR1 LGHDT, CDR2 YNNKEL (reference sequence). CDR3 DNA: TGTGCCAGCAGCCAAGAGGGGAGGGCCCACTCCTACGAGCAGTACTTC. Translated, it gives CASSQEGRAHSYEQYF.

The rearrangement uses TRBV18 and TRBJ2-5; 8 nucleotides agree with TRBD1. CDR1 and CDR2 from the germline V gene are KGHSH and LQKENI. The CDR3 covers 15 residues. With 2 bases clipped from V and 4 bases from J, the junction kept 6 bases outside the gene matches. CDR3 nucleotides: TGTGCCAGCTCACCAATGGGGACAGGTGTAGAGACCCAGTACTTC. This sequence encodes CASSPMGTGVETQYF.

The CDR3 loop reads CASSVEQGPNEAFF. In nucleotides, the CDR3 is TGTGCCAGCAGCGTAGAGCAGGGGCCGAATGAAGCTTTCTTT. The gene calls are TRBV9 and TRBJ1-1; weak D call: TRBD1 (6 bases). Per the germline V gene, CDR1 is SGDLS and CDR2 is YYNGEE. Trimming removed 0 bases from V and 7 bases from J, with 13 bases in between. This CDR3 comprises 14 residues.

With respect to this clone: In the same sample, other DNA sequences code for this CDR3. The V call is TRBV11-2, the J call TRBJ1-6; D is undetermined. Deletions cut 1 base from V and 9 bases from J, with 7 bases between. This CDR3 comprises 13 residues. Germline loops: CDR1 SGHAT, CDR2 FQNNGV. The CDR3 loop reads CASSLVGGSPLHF. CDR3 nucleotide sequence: TGTGCCAGCAGCTTAGTCGGAGGTTCACCCCTCCACTTT.

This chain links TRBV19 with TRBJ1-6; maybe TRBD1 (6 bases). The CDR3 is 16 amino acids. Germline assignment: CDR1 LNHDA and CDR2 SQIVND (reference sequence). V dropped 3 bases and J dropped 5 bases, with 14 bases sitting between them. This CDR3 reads CASSILRGRHNSPLHF. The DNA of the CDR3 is TGTGCCAGTAGTATTCTCAGGGGTCGCCATAATTCACCCCTCCACTTT.

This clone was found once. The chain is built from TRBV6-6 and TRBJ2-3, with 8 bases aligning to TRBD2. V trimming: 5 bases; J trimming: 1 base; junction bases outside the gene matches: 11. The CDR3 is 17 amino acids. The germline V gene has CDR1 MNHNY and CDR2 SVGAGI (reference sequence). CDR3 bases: TGTGCCAGCAGTCCGGGACTAGGTTCTCTCCGCACAGATACGCAGTATTTT. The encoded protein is CASSPGLGSLRTDTQYF.

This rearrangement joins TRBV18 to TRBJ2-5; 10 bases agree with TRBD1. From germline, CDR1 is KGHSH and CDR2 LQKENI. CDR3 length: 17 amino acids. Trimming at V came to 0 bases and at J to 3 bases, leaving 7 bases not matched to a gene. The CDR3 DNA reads TGTGCCAGCTCACCACCGTTGGGACAGGGGATAAAAGAGACCCAGTACTTC. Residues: CASSPPLGQGIKETQYF. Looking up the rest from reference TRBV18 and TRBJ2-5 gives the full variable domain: NAGVMQNPRHLVRRRGQEARLRCSPMKGHSHVYWYRQLPEEGLKFMVYLQKENIIDESGMPKERFSAEFPKEGPSILRIQQVVRGDSAAYFCASSPPLGQGIKETQYFGPGTRLLVL.

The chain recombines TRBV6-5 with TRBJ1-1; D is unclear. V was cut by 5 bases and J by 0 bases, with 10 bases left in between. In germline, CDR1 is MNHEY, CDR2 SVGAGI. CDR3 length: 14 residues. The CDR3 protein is CASSITEMNTEAFF. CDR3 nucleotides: TGTGCCAGCAGTATAACAGAAATGAACACTGAAGCTTTCTTT.

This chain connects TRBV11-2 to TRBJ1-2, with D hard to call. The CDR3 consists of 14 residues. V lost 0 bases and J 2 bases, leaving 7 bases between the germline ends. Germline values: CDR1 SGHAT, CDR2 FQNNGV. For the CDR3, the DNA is TGTGCCAGCAGCTTAGACGGGAGCAACTATGGCTACACCTTC. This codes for CASSLDGSNYGYTF.

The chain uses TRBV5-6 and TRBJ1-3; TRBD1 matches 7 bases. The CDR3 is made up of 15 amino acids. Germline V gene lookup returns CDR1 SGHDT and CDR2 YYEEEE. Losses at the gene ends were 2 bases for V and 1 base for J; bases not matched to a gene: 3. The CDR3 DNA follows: TGTGCCAGCAGCTTCCGGGACAGATCTGGAAACACCATATATTTT. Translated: CASSFRDRSGNTIYF. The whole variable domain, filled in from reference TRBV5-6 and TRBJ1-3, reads DAGVTQSPTHLIKTRGQQVTLRCSPKSGHDTVSWYQQALGQGPQFIFQYYEEEERQRGNFPDRFSGHQFPNYSSELNVNALLLGDSALYLCASSFRDRSGNTIYFGEGSWLTVV.

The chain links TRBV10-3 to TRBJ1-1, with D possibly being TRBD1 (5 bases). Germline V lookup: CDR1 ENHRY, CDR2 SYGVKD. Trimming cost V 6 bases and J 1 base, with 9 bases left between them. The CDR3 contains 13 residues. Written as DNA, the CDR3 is TGTGCCATCAGCCTGCAGGGGAACACTGAAGCTTTCTTT. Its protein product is CAISLQGNTEAFF.

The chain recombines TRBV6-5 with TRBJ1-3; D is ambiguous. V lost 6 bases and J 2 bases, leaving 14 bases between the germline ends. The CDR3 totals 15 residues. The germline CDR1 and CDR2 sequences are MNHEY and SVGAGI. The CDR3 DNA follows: TGTGCCAGCAGATCACCTCAGCGTGCTGGAAACACCATATATTTT. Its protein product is CASRSPQRAGNTIYF.

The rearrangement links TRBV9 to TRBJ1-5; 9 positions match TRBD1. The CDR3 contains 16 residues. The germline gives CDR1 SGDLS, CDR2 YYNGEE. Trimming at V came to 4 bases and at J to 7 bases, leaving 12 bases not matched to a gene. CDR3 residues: CASSTGTGTFGQPQHF. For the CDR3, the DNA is TGTGCCAGCAGCACCGGGACAGGGACCTTCGGGCAGCCCCAGCATTTT.

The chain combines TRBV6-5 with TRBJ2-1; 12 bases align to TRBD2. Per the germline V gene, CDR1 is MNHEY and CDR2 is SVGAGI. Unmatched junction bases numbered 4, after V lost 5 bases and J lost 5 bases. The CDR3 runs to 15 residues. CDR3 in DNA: TGTGCCAGCAGTACACTAGCGGGGGGTAACAATGAGCAGTTCTTC. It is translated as CASSTLAGGNNEQFF.